This is a list of T cell receptor beta chains from one sample in a study of CD8 T cells in Susac syndrome. MiXCR was run by TCRdb on the immunoSEQ multiplex PCR reads, yielding one entry per CDR3 protein. The table shows 27,000 or so distinct CDR3 sequences, with 94% occurring only once. Material: CD8+ T cells from PBMCs. Receptor source: a human donor in good health. Each CDR3 is given with its conserved first and last residue. Each record gives: CDR3 DNA, CDR3 protein, V gene, J gene, clone size, D gene. D genes are given only for firm matches. Rows may omit the clone size; those that give it use once, few, many or a size class.

CDR3 DNA: TGTGCCAGCAGCTTGGGGCAGGAGAGTTCCTATGGCTACACCTTC
CDR3 protein: CASSLGQESSYGYTF
V gene: TRBV5-8
J gene: TRBJ1-2
clone size: once
D gene: .

CDR3 DNA: TGCAGTGCCGTATCTAGCGGGGGGGCCTACAGCAATGAGCAGTTCTTC
CDR3 protein: CSAVSSGGAYSNEQFF
V gene: TRBV20-1
J gene: TRBJ2-1
clone size: .
D gene: TRBD2

CDR3 DNA: TGTGCCACCGGACTAGCGGAAAACAATGAGCAGTTCTTC
CDR3 protein: CATGLAENNEQFF
V gene: TRBV24-1
J gene: TRBJ2-1
clone size: .
D gene: TRBD2

CDR3 DNA: TGTGCTAGTGGGCTCGGGGCGAACACTGAAGCTTTCTTT
CDR3 protein: CASGLGANTEAFF
V gene: TRBV12-5
J gene: TRBJ1-1
clone size: .
D gene: .

CDR3 DNA: TGCAGTGCTAGAGTGGGGTCCCAAGAGACCCAGTACTTC
CDR3 protein: CSARVGSQETQYF
V gene: TRBV20-1
J gene: TRBJ2-5
clone size: .
D gene: .

CDR3 DNA: TGTGCCAGCAGCCCCGCGGACACTGAAGCTTTCTTT
CDR3 protein: CASSPADTEAFF
V gene: TRBV7-6
J gene: TRBJ1-1
clone size: .
D gene: .

CDR3 DNA: TGTGCCAGCAGCAACCCCGGGACTATCCACGAGCAGTACTTC
CDR3 protein: CASSNPGTIHEQYF
V gene: TRBV7-9
J gene: TRBJ2-7
clone size: .
D gene: TRBD2

CDR3 DNA: TGTGCCAGCAGTCATCCGGCGACCTTTCTTGAGCAGTTCTTC
CDR3 protein: CASSHPATFLEQFF
V gene: TRBV7-2
J gene: TRBJ2-1
clone size: .
D gene: .

CDR3 DNA: TGTGCCAGCAGCTTACCTGATATAGGGCAGTACTTC
CDR3 protein: CASSLPDIGQYF
V gene: TRBV7-2
J gene: TRBJ2-7
clone size: .
D gene: .

CDR3 DNA: TGTGCCAGCAGCTCAACTTCCGGGACCAAAAACATTCAGTACTTC
CDR3 protein: CASSSTSGTKNIQYF
V gene: TRBV13
J gene: TRBJ2-4
clone size: .
D gene: .

CDR3 DNA: TGTGCCAGCAAATCAGTCGACTCTGGAAACACCATATATTTT
CDR3 protein: CASKSVDSGNTIYF
V gene: TRBV2
J gene: TRBJ1-3
clone size: .
D gene: .

CDR3 DNA: TGTGCCAGCAGTGCGGGACATCCAGGAGGCTATGGCTACACCTTC
CDR3 protein: CASSAGHPGGYGYTF
V gene: TRBV27
J gene: TRBJ1-2
clone size: .
D gene: .

CDR3 DNA: TGTGCCAGCAGCTCCCAAAGGGGACAGGGGAACGAAAAACTGTTTTTT
CDR3 protein: CASSSQRGQGNEKLFF
V gene: TRBV3-1
J gene: TRBJ1-4
clone size: .
D gene: TRBD1

CDR3 DNA: TGTGCCAACAGTGAATTTAGCGGGGGGGCCTACGAGCAGTACTTC
CDR3 protein: CANSEFSGGAYEQYF
V gene: TRBV6-1
J gene: TRBJ2-7
clone size: .
D gene: TRBD2